This is a list of T cell receptor beta chains from one sample in a study of blood T cell repertoires in COVID-19. TCRdb's copy holds only in-frame clones and misses some; the assay was immunoSEQ multiplex PCR. The sample shows 100,000 to 150,000 clones, about four fifths of them seen only once. The specimen was peripheral blood. Receptors were obtained from a man aged 40-49 years with active or convalescent COVID-19. Each CDR3 is given with its conserved first and last residue. The order of the fields is D gene, V gene, J gene, CDR3 length, clone size, CDR3 protein, CDR3 DNA. D genes are given only for firm matches. Only part of the rows carry a size: once, few, many, or a class if the clone is expanded.

d_gene: TRBD2
v_gene: TRBV3-1/TRBV3-2
j_gene: TRBJ2-1
len: 17
abundance: NA
CDR3aa: CASSQVGVAGVPREQFF
CDR3nt: TGTGCCAGCAGCCAAGTCGGTGTAGCGGGAGTCCCCAGGGAGCAGTTCTTC

d_gene: NA
v_gene: TRBV21-1
j_gene: TRBJ2-1
len: 16
abundance: NA
CDR3aa: CASREGQREGYNEQFF
CDR3nt: TGTGCCAGCAGGGAAGGTCAGCGGGAGGGTTACAATGAGCAGTTCTTC

d_gene: NA
v_gene: TRBV19
j_gene: TRBJ2-3
len: 12
abundance: NA
CDR3aa: CASSGSTDTQYF
CDR3nt: TGTGCCAGTTCAGGGTCCACAGATACGCAGTATTTT

d_gene: NA
v_gene: TRBV28
j_gene: TRBJ1-1
len: 14
abundance: once
CDR3aa: CASSFRGMNTEAFF
CDR3nt: TGTGCCAGCAGTTTCAGGGGTATGAACACTGAAGCTTTCTTT

d_gene: TRBD1
v_gene: TRBV6-4
j_gene: TRBJ2-1
len: 15
abundance: NA
CDR3aa: CASSPPGTVYNEQFF
CDR3nt: TGTGCCAGCAGTCCCCCCGGGACAGTGTACAATGAGCAGTTCTTC

d_gene: NA
v_gene: TRBV5-1
j_gene: TRBJ1-5
len: 14
abundance: NA
CDR3aa: CASSLVLGDQPQHF
CDR3nt: TGCGCCAGCAGCTTGGTTTTAGGGGATCAGCCCCAGCATTTT

d_gene: NA
v_gene: TRBV5-6
j_gene: TRBJ2-1
len: 13
abundance: NA
CDR3aa: CASSPRNRNEQFF
CDR3nt: TGTGCCAGCAGCCCAAGAAACCGGAATGAGCAGTTCTTC

d_gene: TRBD2
v_gene: TRBV9
j_gene: TRBJ2-2
len: 15
abundance: NA
CDR3aa: CASSVGTSGSGELFF
CDR3nt: TGTGCCAGCAGCGTCGGGACTAGCGGGAGCGGGGAGCTGTTTTTT

d_gene: NA
v_gene: TRBV12-3/TRBV12-4
j_gene: TRBJ1-1
len: 13
abundance: NA
CDR3aa: CASSFNRVTEAFF
CDR3nt: TGTGCCAGCAGTTTCAACAGGGTCACTGAAGCTTTCTTT

d_gene: NA
v_gene: TRBV5-8
j_gene: TRBJ1-1
len: 15
abundance: NA
CDR3aa: CASSPPDWKGTEAFF
CDR3nt: TGTGCCAGCAGCCCCCCGGACTGGAAAGGGACTGAAGCTTTCTTT